A selection of T cell receptor beta chains follows, all from one sample in a study of cytomegalovirus exposure and HLA in healthy donors. TCRdb keeps only in-frame clones here, not all; method: immunoSEQ multiplex PCR. The sample contains 150,000 to 200,000 clones, about 81% of which appear only once. The sample comprised PBMCs. Receptor source: a woman under 30 in good health and CMV-seronegative. Both conserved end residues are part of each CDR3. Each record gives: clone size, V gene, D gene, J gene, CDR3 protein, CDR3 DNA. The D gene is left open where the match is weak. A row's size may be missing; if present it is once, few, many or a size class.

abundance: .
v_gene: TRBV10-3
d_gene: .
j_gene: TRBJ1-5
CDR3aa: CAISDRSQNQPQHF
CDR3nt: TGTGCCATCAGTGACCGGTCTCAAAATCAGCCCCAGCATTTT

abundance: once
v_gene: TRBV27
d_gene: .
j_gene: TRBJ2-1
CDR3aa: CASSLTRYNEQFF
CDR3nt: TGTGCCAGCAGTCTGACCAGGTACAATGAGCAGTTCTTC

abundance: .
v_gene: TRBV11-2
d_gene: .
j_gene: TRBJ2-7
CDR3aa: CASRPQGTHYEQYF
CDR3nt: TGTGCCAGCAGACCACAGGGTACCCACTACGAGCAGTACTTC

abundance: .
v_gene: TRBV28
d_gene: TRBD2
j_gene: TRBJ2-5
CDR3aa: CASTQTSGRQETQYF
CDR3nt: TGTGCCAGCACCCAGACTAGCGGGAGACAAGAGACCCAGTACTTC

abundance: .
v_gene: TRBV25-1
d_gene: TRBD1
j_gene: TRBJ2-3
CDR3aa: CASTTGGPDTQYF
CDR3nt: TGTGCCAGCACGACAGGGGGCCCAGATACGCAGTATTTT

abundance: .
v_gene: TRBV6-1
d_gene: TRBD1
j_gene: TRBJ1-2
CDR3aa: CASRGTGPDDYGYTF
CDR3nt: TGTGCCAGCAGGGGGACAGGACCAGACGACTATGGCTACACCTTC

abundance: once
v_gene: TRBV2
d_gene: TRBD1
j_gene: TRBJ1-3
CDR3aa: CASSPLGQRTIYF
CDR3nt: TGTGCCAGCAGTCCCCTGGGACAGAGGACCATATATTTT

abundance: .
v_gene: TRBV5-1
d_gene: .
j_gene: TRBJ2-5
CDR3aa: CASSLTGRGLQETQYF
CDR3nt: TGCGCCAGCAGCCTTACCGGACGGGGTTTACAAGAGACCCAGTACTTC

abundance: .
v_gene: TRBV7-8
d_gene: .
j_gene: TRBJ2-1
CDR3aa: CASSLAELTNEQFF
CDR3nt: TGTGCCAGCAGCTTAGCTGAACTCACCAATGAGCAGTTCTTC

abundance: .
v_gene: TRBV6-1
d_gene: TRBD1
j_gene: TRBJ1-5
CDR3aa: CASRETGKGQPQHF
CDR3nt: TGTGCCAGCAGGGAGACAGGGAAGGGTCAGCCCCAGCATTTT

abundance: .
v_gene: TRBV28
d_gene: TRBD1
j_gene: TRBJ1-5
CDR3aa: CASSRLGDRPIDSNQPQHF
CDR3nt: TGTGCCAGCAGTAGATTGGGGGACAGGCCTATCGATAGCAATCAGCCCCAGCATTTT

abundance: .
v_gene: TRBV19
d_gene: TRBD2
j_gene: TRBJ2-2
CDR3aa: CASSKLAGVTGELFF
CDR3nt: TGTGCCAGTAGTAAACTAGCGGGAGTTACCGGGGAGCTGTTTTTT

abundance: .
v_gene: TRBV5-6
d_gene: .
j_gene: TRBJ2-7
CDR3aa: CASSLAQVTYEQYF
CDR3nt: TGTGCCAGCAGCTTGGCCCAAGTTACTTACGAGCAGTACTTC

abundance: .
v_gene: TRBV28
d_gene: .
j_gene: TRBJ2-1
CDR3aa: CASGGTYIYEQFF
CDR3nt: TGTGCCAGCGGAGGTACCTACATCTATGAGCAGTTCTTC

abundance: .
v_gene: TRBV6-5
d_gene: TRBD2
j_gene: TRBJ2-7
CDR3aa: CASNRGLAEAYEQYF
CDR3nt: TGTGCCAGCAACAGGGGACTAGCGGAGGCCTACGAGCAGTACTTC

abundance: .
v_gene: TRBV5-6
d_gene: TRBD2
j_gene: TRBJ2-3
CDR3aa: CASRRWGLAGHGTDTQYF
CDR3nt: TGTGCCAGCAGACGCTGGGGACTAGCGGGGCACGGCACAGATACGCAGTATTTT

abundance: few
v_gene: TRBV10-1
d_gene: TRBD1
j_gene: TRBJ1-1
CDR3aa: CASSDRGAFF
CDR3nt: TGCGCCAGCTCGGACAGGGGAGCTTTCTTT

abundance: .
v_gene: TRBV25-1
d_gene: .
j_gene: TRBJ1-6
CDR3aa: CASSESPRAASPLHF
CDR3nt: TGTGCCAGCAGTGAAAGTCCCAGGGCGGCGTCACCCCTCCACTTT

abundance: .
v_gene: TRBV10-3
d_gene: TRBD1
j_gene: TRBJ2-7
CDR3aa: CASGTGESYEQYF
CDR3nt: TGTGCCAGCGGGACAGGGGAATCCTACGAGCAGTACTTC

abundance: .
v_gene: TRBV4-2
d_gene: TRBD1
j_gene: TRBJ1-2
CDR3aa: CASSQEETGGLEGYTF
CDR3nt: TGTGCCAGCAGCCAAGAGGAGACAGGGGGCCTTGAGGGCTACACCTTC

abundance: .
v_gene: TRBV7-8
d_gene: TRBD2
j_gene: TRBJ2-5
CDR3aa: CASSLAGGAGHQETQYF
CDR3nt: TGTGCCAGCAGCTTAGCCGGGGGGGCCGGCCACCAAGAGACCCAGTACTTC

abundance: .
v_gene: TRBV4-1
d_gene: TRBD1
j_gene: TRBJ2-6
CDR3aa: CASSRPVAGGSGANVLTF
CDR3nt: TGCGCCAGCAGCCGCCCAGTGGCAGGGGGCTCTGGGGCCAACGTCCTGACTTTC

abundance: .
v_gene: TRBV5-6
d_gene: .
j_gene: TRBJ1-2
CDR3aa: CASSLFSVRTIGYTF
CDR3nt: TGTGCCAGCAGCTTGTTCTCAGTCAGGACTATTGGCTACACCTTC

abundance: .
v_gene: TRBV7-3
d_gene: .
j_gene: TRBJ2-3
CDR3aa: CASSPQAGLGTDTQYF
CDR3nt: TGTGCCAGCAGCCCCCAGGCAGGGTTGGGCACAGATACGCAGTATTTT

abundance: .
v_gene: TRBV19
d_gene: .
j_gene: TRBJ2-7
CDR3aa: CASSLYPRGSNYEQYF
CDR3nt: TGTGCCAGTAGTCTATACCCAAGGGGCTCAAACTACGAGCAGTACTTC

abundance: .
v_gene: TRBV5-4
d_gene: .
j_gene: TRBJ1-3
CDR3aa: CASSLATGASGNTIYF
CDR3nt: TGTGCCAGCAGCTTGGCAACAGGAGCCTCTGGAAACACCATATATTTT

abundance: .
v_gene: TRBV7-9
d_gene: .
j_gene: TRBJ1-1
CDR3aa: CASSLDAASEAFF
CDR3nt: TGTGCCAGCAGCTTAGACGCGGCCTCTGAAGCTTTCTTT

abundance: .
v_gene: TRBV28
d_gene: TRBD1
j_gene: TRBJ2-1
CDR3aa: CVTRDRVVNEQFF
CDR3nt: TGTGTCACCCGGGACAGGGTGGTGAATGAGCAGTTCTTC

abundance: .
v_gene: TRBV5-1
d_gene: TRBD2
j_gene: TRBJ2-7
CDR3aa: CASSLGAGGLRSSYEQYF
CDR3nt: TGCGCCAGCAGCTTGGGGGCGGGAGGGCTTAGGAGCTCCTACGAGCAGTACTTC

abundance: once
v_gene: TRBV27
d_gene: TRBD1
j_gene: TRBJ2-1
CDR3aa: CASSLGDSRFYNEQFF
CDR3nt: TGTGCCAGCAGTTTAGGGGACAGTCGATTTTACAATGAGCAGTTCTTC

abundance: .
v_gene: TRBV18
d_gene: .
j_gene: TRBJ1-4
CDR3aa: CASSPPGQKLFF
CDR3nt: TGTGCCAGCTCACCACCGGGCCAAAAACTGTTTTTT

abundance: .
v_gene: TRBV12-5
d_gene: .
j_gene: TRBJ1-1
CDR3aa: CASGILGDTEAFF
CDR3nt: TGTGCTAGTGGAATTCTAGGGGACACTGAAGCTTTCTTT

abundance: once
v_gene: TRBV7-2
d_gene: TRBD2
j_gene: TRBJ2-1
CDR3aa: CASSSTTLAGGHREQFF
CDR3nt: TGTGCCAGCAGCTCCACGACCCTAGCGGGAGGGCATCGTGAGCAGTTCTTC

abundance: .
v_gene: TRBV5-4
d_gene: .
j_gene: TRBJ2-7
CDR3aa: CASSFQARASTYEQYF
CDR3nt: TGTGCCAGCAGCTTTCAGGCCAGGGCGTCAACCTACGAGCAGTACTTC

abundance: .
v_gene: TRBV18
d_gene: .
j_gene: TRBJ1-1
CDR3aa: CASSPSGDTEAFF
CDR3nt: TGTGCCAGCTCACCTTCGGGGGACACTGAAGCTTTCTTT

abundance: once
v_gene: TRBV15
d_gene: TRBD1
j_gene: TRBJ1-1
CDR3aa: CATSRPRQGRLNTEAFF
CDR3nt: TGTGCCACCAGCAGACCTAGACAGGGCCGGCTGAACACTGAAGCTTTCTTT

abundance: .
v_gene: TRBV29-1
d_gene: TRBD2
j_gene: TRBJ2-7
CDR3aa: CSVEGSLAGELYEQYF
CDR3nt: TGCAGCGTTGAAGGTTCACTAGCGGGAGAGTTGTACGAGCAGTACTTC

abundance: once
v_gene: TRBV5-4
d_gene: .
j_gene: TRBJ1-2
CDR3aa: CASSLDATAGTGYTF
CDR3nt: TGTGCCAGCAGCTTGGACGCGACGGCGGGGACGGGCTACACCTTC

abundance: .
v_gene: TRBV21-1
d_gene: .
j_gene: TRBJ2-2
CDR3aa: CASSNPGQGATGELFF
CDR3nt: TGTGCCAGCAGCAACCCGGGACAGGGGGCTACCGGGGAGCTGTTTTTT

abundance: many
v_gene: TRBV6-1
d_gene: TRBD1
j_gene: TRBJ2-2
CDR3aa: CAVGFDRVGSGELFF
CDR3nt: TGTGCCGTAGGCTTCGACAGGGTCGGATCCGGGGAGCTGTTTTTT